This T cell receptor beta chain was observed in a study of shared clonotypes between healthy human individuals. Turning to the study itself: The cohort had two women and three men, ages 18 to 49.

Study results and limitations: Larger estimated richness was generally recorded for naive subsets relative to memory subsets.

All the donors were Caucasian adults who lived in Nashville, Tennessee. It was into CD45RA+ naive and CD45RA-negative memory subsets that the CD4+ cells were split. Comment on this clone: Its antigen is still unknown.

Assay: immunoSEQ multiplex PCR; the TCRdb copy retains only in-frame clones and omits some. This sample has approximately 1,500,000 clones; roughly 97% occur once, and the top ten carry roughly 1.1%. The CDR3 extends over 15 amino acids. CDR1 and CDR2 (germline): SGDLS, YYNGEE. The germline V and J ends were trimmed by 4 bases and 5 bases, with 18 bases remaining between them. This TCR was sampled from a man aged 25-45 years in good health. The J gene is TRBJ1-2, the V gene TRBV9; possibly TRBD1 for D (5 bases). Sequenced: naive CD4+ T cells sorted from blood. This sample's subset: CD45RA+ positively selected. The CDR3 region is CASSSMGGVHYGYTF. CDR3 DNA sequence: TGTGCCAGCAGCTCTATGGGGGGTGTCCATTATGGCTACACCTTC. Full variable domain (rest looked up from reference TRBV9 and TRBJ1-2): DSGVTQTPKHLITATGQRVTLRCSPRSGDLSVYWYQQSLDQGLQFLIQYYNGEERAKGNILERFSAQQFPDLHSELNLSSLELGDSALYFCASSSMGGVHYGYTFGSGTRLTVV.